The sequence of this T cell receptor beta chain was determined in a study of shared clonotypes between healthy human individuals. The assay was immunoSEQ multiplex PCR, and TCRdb's table has in-frame clones only and misses some. The sample has about 1.5 million clones, around 98% seen once. CDR1 and CDR2 (germline): SGHTA, FQGNSA. The CDR3 has 15 amino acids. V shed 3 bases, J shed 9 bases, and the junction held 4 bases outside the gene matches. Sequenced: naive CD4+ T cells sorted from blood. Indicated subset: CD45RA+ positively selected. The clonotype originates from a young man in good health. V usage is TRBV7-2 and J usage is TRBJ2-1; 14 positions agree with TRBD2. The CDR3 here is CASSFGTSGRGEQFF. In DNA, the CDR3 is TGTGCCAGCAGCTTCGGGACTAGCGGGAGAGGTGAGCAGTTCTTC.